These T cell receptor beta chains were read from a single sample in a study of T cell responses to AZD1222 COVID-19 vaccine. Sequenced by immunoSEQ multiplex PCR; TCRdb stores in-frame clones only, minus some. The sample holds 150,000 or so clones; under 95% are singletons and the top ten take roughly 1.3%. The material sequenced was peripheral blood, taken on day 0 of AZD1222 vaccination. These receptors were collected from an adult in good health. Both conserved end residues are part of each CDR3. Only some rows state a clone size, as once, few, many or a class for expanded clones.

V gene | clone size | CDR3 protein
TRBV30 | NA | CAGNRGAVTEAFF
TRBV27 | few | CASSRQGEDYGYTF
TRBV9 | NA | CASSVVPGTGTEAFF
TRBV15 | NA | CATSIDRGRETQYF
TRBV28 | once | CATYTGTTGELFF
TRBV15 | NA | CAAGMDISYEQYF
TRBV19 | NA | CASSAPGRGTGYTF
TRBV30 | NA | CAWSPGSSGSGEQFF
TRBV5-6 | NA | CASSLNYGYTF
TRBV9 | once | CASSVDAGTSGSNEQFF
TRBV20-1 | NA | CSALVNTEAFF
TRBV4-1 | NA | CASSQEKEANYGYTF
TRBV7-2 | NA | CASSTLGQANPPGYTF
TRBV5-5 | NA | CASSRDRSNQPQHF
TRBV9 | NA | CASSYSRVPSTDTQYF
TRBV19 | NA | CASTQGPASNEQFF
TRBV20-1 | NA | CSAENGESYTF
TRBV24-1 | NA | CATRTTGGLEGYTF
TRBV6-1 | NA | CASREDREPNYGYTF
TRBV2 | NA | CASSDKGTDTQYF
TRBV6-6 | NA | CASSGQGSGGSEAFF
TRBV6-2/TRBV6-3 | NA | CASSYFLEGQGMNTEAFF
TRBV4-2 | once | CASSQDTEPRTSGYLAKNIQYF
TRBV13 | once | CASSLRTPGGGSPLHF
TRBV7-9 | NA | CASSHSGGAPNEQFF
TRBV3-1/TRBV3-2 | NA | CASSQDRTGLAGQGETQYF
TRBV6-2/TRBV6-3 | NA | CASSPGQGAPGANVLTF